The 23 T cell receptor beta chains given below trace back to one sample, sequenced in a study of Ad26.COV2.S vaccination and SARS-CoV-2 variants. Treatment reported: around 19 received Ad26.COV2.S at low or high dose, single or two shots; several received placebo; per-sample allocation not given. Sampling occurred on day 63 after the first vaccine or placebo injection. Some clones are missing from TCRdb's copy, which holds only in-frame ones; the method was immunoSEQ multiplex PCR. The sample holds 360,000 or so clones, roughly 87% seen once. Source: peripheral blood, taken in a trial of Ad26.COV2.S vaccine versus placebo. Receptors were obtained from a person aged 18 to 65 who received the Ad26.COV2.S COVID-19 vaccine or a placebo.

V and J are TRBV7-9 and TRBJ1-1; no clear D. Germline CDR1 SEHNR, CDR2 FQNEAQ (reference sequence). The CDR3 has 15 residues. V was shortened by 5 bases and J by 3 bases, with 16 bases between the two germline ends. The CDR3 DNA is TGTGCCAGCAGCCCCGGTCGCGACGGATACACTGAAGCTTTCTTT. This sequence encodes CASSPGRDGYTEAFF.

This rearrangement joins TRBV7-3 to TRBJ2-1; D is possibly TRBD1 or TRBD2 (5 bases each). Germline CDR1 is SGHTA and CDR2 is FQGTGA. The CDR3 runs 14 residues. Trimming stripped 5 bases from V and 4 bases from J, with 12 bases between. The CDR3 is CASSNRDGYNEQFF. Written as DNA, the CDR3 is TGTGCCAGCAGCAACCGGGACGGATACAATGAGCAGTTCTTC. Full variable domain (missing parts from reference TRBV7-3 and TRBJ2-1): GAGVSQTPSNKVTEKGKYVELRCDPISGHTALYWYRQSLGQGPEFLIYFQGTGAADDSGLPNDRFFAVRPEGSVSTLKIQRTERGDSAVYLCASSNRDGYNEQFFGPGTRLTVL.

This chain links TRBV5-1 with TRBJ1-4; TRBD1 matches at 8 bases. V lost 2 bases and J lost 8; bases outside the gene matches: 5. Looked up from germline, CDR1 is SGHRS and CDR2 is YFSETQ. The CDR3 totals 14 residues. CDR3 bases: TGCGCCAGCAGCTTTCAGGGGGCTCAAGAAAAACTGTTTTTT. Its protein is CASSFQGAQEKLFF.

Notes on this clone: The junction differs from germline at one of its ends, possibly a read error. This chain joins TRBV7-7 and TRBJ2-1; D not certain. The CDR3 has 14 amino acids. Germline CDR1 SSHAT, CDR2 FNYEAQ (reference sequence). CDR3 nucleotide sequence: TGTGCTAGCAGCTCGGGTCGAGGAGTAAGAGAGCAGTTCTTC. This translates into CASSSGRGVREQFF.

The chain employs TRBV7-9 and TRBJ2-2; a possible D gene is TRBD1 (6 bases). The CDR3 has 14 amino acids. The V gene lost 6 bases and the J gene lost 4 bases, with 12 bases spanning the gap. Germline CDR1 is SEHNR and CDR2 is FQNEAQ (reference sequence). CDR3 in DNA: TGTGCCAGCAGAACTCCGGACAGCACCGGGGAGCTGTTTTTT. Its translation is CASRTPDSTGELFF. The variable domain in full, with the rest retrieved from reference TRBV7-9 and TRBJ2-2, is DTGVSQNPRHKITKRGQNVTFRCDPISEHNRLYWYRQTLGQGPEFLTYFQNEAQLEKSRLLSDRFSAERPKGSFSTLEIQRTEQGDSAMYLCASRTPDSTGELFFGEGSRLTVL.

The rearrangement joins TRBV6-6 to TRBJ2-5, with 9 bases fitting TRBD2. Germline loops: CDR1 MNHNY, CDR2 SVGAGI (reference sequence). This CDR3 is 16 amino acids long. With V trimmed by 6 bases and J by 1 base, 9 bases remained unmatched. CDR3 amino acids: CASRPRPRGGQETQYF. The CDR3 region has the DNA TGTGCCAGCAGACCGCGCCCGCGGGGGGGCCAAGAGACCCAGTACTTC.

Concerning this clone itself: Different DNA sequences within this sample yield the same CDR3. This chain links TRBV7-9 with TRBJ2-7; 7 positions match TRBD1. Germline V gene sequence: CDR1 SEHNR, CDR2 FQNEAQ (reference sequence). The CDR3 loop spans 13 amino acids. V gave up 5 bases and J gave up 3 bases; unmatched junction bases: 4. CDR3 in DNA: TGTGCCAGCAGCCCAAGACAGGGCTACGAGCAGTACTTC. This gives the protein CASSPRQGYEQYF.

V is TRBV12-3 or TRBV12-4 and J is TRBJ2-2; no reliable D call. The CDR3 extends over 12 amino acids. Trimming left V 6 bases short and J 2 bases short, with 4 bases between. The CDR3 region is CASRKNTGELFF. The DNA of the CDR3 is TGTGCCAGCAGGAAAAACACCGGGGAGCTGTTTTTT.

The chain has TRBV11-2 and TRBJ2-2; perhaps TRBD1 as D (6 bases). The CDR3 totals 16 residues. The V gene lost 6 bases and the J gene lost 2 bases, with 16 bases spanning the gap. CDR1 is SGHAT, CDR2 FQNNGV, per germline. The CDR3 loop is CASRLWSRGNTGELFF. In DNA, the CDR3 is TGTGCCAGCAGGTTATGGTCCAGGGGTAACACCGGGGAGCTGTTTTTT.

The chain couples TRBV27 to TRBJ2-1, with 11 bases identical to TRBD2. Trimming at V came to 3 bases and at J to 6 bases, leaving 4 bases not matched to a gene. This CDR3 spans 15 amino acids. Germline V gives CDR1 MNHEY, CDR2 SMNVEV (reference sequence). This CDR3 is CASSFSGGAFNEQFF. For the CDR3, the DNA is TGTGCCAGCAGTTTTAGCGGGGGGGCCTTCAATGAGCAGTTCTTC.

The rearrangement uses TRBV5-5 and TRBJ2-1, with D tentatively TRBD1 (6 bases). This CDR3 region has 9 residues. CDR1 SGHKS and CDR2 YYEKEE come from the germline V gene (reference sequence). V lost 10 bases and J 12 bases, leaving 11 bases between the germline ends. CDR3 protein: CAPKGGQFF. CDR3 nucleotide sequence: TGTGCCCCAAAAGGGGGGCAGTTCTTC.

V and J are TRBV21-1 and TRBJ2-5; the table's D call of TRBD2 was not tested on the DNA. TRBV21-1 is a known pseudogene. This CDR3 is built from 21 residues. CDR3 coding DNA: TGTGCCCCCCCGGGACTACCGGGGGGGCCTAGCATCGATGGTTCCCAAGAGACCCAGTACTTC. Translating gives CAPPGLPGGPSIDGSQETQYF.

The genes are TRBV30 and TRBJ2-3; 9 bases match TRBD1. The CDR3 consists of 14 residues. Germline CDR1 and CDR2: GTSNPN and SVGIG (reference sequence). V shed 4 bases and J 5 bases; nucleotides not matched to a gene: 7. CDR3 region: CAWKDRGMGDTQYF. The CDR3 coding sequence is TGTGCCTGGAAGGACAGGGGTATGGGAGATACGCAGTATTTT.

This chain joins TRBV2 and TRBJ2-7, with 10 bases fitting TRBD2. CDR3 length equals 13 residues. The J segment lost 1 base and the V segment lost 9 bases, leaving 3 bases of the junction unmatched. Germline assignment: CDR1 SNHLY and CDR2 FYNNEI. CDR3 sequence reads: CASGTSASYEQYF. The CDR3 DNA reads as TGTGCCAGTGGGACTAGCGCGTCCTACGAGCAGTACTTC.

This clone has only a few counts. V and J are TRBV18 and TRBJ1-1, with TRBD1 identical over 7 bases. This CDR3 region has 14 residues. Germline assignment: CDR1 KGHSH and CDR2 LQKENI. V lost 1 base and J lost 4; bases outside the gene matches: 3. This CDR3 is CASSPRQGSTEAFF. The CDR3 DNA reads TGTGCCAGCTCACCACGACAGGGAAGCACTGAAGCTTTCTTT.

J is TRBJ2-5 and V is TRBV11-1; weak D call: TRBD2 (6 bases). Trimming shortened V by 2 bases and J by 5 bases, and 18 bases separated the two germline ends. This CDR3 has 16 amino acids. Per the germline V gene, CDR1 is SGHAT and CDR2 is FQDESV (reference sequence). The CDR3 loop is CASSLRSGRYRETQYF. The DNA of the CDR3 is TGTGCCAGCAGCTTACGCTCTGGGAGGTATAGGGAGACCCAGTACTTC.

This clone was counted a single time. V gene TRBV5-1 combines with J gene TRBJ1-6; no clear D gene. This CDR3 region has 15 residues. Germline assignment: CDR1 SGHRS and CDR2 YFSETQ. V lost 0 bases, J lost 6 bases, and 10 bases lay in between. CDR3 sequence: CASSLAGGGNSPLHF. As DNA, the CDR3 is TGCGCCAGCAGCTTGGCAGGAGGAGGTAATTCACCCCTCCACTTT.

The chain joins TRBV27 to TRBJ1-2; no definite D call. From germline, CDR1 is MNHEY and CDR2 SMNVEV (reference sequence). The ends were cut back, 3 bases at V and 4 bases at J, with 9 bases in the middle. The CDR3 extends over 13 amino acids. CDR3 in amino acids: CASSFTVGYGYTF. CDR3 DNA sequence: TGTGCCAGCAGTTTTACAGTCGGCTATGGCTACACCTTC.

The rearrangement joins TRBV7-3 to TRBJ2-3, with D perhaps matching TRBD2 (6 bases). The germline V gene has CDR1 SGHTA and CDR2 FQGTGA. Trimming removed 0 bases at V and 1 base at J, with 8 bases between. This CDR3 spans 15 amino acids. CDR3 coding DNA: TGTGCCAGCAGCTTAACGGGACTTCGCACAGATACGCAGTATTTT. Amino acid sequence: CASSLTGLRTDTQYF.

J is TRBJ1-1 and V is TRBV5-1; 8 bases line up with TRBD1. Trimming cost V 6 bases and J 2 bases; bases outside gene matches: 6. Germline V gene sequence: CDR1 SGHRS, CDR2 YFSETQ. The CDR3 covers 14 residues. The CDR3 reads CASTTDRVNTEAFF. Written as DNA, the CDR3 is TGCGCCAGCACAACGGACAGGGTTAACACTGAAGCTTTCTTT.

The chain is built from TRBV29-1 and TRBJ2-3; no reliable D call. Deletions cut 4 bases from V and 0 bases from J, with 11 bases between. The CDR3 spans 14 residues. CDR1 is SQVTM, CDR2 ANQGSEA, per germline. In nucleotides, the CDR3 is TGCAGCGTTGTTTGGCAGGCTAGCACAGATACGCAGTATTTT. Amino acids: CSVVWQASTDTQYF.

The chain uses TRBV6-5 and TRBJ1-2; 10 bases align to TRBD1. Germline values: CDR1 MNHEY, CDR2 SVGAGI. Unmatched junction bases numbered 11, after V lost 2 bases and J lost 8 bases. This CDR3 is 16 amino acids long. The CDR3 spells CASSYRPGQGSGGYTF. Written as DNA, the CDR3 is TGTGCCAGCAGTTACCGACCGGGACAGGGGTCTGGAGGCTACACCTTC.

The CDR3 protein is CASSFGGDTQYF. As DNA, the CDR3 is TGTGCCAGCAGTTTTGGGGGGGATACGCAGTATTTT. This sequence joins TRBV12-3 or TRBV12-4 and TRBJ2-3, with D possibly TRBD2 on 6 matching bases. V lost 3 bases, J lost 6 bases, and 7 bases lay in between. The CDR3 has 12 residues.